This T cell receptor (beta chain) was identified during a study of long-term antiretroviral therapy in people with HIV. Study-level background: The 2015 immediate-ART recommendation came about a decade after the earliest samples.

Participants living with HIV all received treatment in the United States. This CDR3 contains 16 residues. In germline, CDR1 is LNHDA, CDR2 SQIVND (reference sequence). With 4 bases removed from V and 1 base from J, the gap between germline ends came to 16 bases. Sequencing relied on immunoSEQ assay v3.0, run at survey level. The table came from immunoSEQ multiplex PCR; TCRdb's copy has only in-frame clones and leaves some out. The sample comprises 28,000 or so clones, 70% to 90% of which are singletons, and around 4% rests with the top ten. About this clone itself: What it recognizes is unknown.

Study-level results: Blood dates from 2004 to 2017, possibly under older ART regimens.

Specimen: unsorted PBMCs, collected 0.5 years after starting antiretroviral therapy. The clonotype comes from a woman younger than 35 with HIV. The genes are TRBV19 and TRBJ1-1; D remains unclear. The CDR3 region has the DNA TGTGCCAGTAGTAAACCGGCCGGGCCCGAGAACACTGAAGCTTTCTTT. The encoded protein is CASSKPAGPENTEAFF.